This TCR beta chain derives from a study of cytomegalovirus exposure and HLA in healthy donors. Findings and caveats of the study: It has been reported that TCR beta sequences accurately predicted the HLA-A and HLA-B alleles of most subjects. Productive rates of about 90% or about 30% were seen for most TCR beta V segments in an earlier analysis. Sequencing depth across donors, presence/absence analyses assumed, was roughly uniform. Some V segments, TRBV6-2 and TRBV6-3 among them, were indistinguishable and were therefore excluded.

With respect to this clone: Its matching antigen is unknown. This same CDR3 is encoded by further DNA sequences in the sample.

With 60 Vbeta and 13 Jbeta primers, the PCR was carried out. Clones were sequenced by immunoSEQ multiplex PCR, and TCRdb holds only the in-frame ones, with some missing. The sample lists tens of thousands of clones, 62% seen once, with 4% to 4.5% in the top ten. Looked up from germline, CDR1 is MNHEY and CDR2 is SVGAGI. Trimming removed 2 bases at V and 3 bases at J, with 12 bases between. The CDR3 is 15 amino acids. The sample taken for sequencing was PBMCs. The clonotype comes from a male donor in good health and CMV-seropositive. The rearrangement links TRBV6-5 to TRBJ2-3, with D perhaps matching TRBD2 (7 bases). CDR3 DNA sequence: TGTGCCAGCAGTTACGTGGGGGGGCGGACAGATACGCAGTATTTT. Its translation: CASSYVGGRTDTQYF.